What follows describes a single T cell receptor beta chain. This sample stems from a study of shared clonotypes between healthy human individuals. This table comes from immunoSEQ multiplex PCR, and its TCRdb copy is limited to in-frame clones, with some not included. The table records about 1 million clones, 75% to 80% of them present only once. CDR1 and CDR2 (germline): MNHNS, SASEGT. There are 11 residues in the CDR3. The V end lost 7 bases, the J end lost 11 bases, and 14 bases lay between the germline ends. The origin of this receptor is a man aged 18-30 years in good health. Some clones in this sample may be carry-over from other donors' samples. The material sequenced was memory CD4+ T cells from PBMCs. The subset is: CD45RA-negative fraction. The chain has TRBV6-1 and TRBJ1-1; D gene unclear. CDR3 bases: TGTGCCAGCAAAACGGGGAGCCAGGCTTTCTTT. Translating it yields CASKTGSQAFF.